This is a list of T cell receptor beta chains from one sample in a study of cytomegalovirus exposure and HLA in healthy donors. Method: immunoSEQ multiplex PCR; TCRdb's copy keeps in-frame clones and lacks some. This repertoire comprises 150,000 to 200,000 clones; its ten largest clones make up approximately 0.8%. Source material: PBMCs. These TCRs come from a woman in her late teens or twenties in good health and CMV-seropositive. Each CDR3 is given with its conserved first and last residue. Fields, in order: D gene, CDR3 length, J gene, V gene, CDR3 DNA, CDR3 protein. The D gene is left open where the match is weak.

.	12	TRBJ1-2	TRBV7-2	TGTGCCACTAATACAGGGATCGCTGGCTACACCTTC	CATNTGIAGYTF
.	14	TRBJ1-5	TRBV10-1	TGCGCCAGCAGTGAGTGGCAGGGCAATCAGCCCCAGCATTTT	CASSEWQGNQPQHF
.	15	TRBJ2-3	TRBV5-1	TGCGCCAGCAGCCTACTACCGACTAGCACAGATACGCAGTATTTT	CASSLLPTSTDTQYF
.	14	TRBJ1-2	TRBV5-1	TGCGCCAGCAGCTCCCCTGAAAGTAGCTATGGCTACACCTTC	CASSSPESSYGYTF
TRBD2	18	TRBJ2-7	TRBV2	TGTGCCAGCAGTGAAGAGCAATTCGAGACTAGCGGCTCCTACGAGCAGTACTTC	CASSEEQFETSGSYEQYF
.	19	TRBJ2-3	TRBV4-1	TGCGCCAGCAGCCAAGGGATAATGAGGACTCCCGATGAGACAGATACGCAGTATTTT	CASSQGIMRTPDETDTQYF
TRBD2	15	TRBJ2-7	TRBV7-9	TGTGCCAGCAGCTGGGGACTAGCGACAGCGGGGGAGCAGTACTTC	CASSWGLATAGEQYF
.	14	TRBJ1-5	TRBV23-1	TGCGCCCGACCAGGGGTGAGGAGCAATCAGCCCCAGCATTTT	CARPGVRSNQPQHF
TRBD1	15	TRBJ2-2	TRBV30	TGTGCCTGGAAGCGACAGGGGGCGGGCACCGGGGAGCTGTTTTTT	CAWKRQGAGTGELFF
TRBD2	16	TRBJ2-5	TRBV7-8	TGTGCCAGCAGCCTCGGGACTAGCGGGAGTGCGGAGACCCAGTACTTC	CASSLGTSGSAETQYF
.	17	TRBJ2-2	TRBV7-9	TGTGCCAGCACCCTGGACAACAGGGAGTTGAGCACCGGGGAGCTGTTTTTT	CASTLDNRELSTGELFF
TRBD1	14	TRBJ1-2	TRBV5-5	TGTGCCAGCAGCTTGGCGCAGGGGGCTCGTGGCTACACCTTC	CASSLAQGARGYTF
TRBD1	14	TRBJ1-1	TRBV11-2	TGTGCCAGCAGCTTCGGGACAGCGAACACTGAAGCTTTCTTT	CASSFGTANTEAFF
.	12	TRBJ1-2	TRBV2	TGTGCCAGCCGACAGTCCGTCTATGGCTACACCTTC	CASRQSVYGYTF
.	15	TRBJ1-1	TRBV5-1	TGCGCCAGCAGCCTACGAGGTGGGGCGGACACTGAAGCTTTCTTT	CASSLRGGADTEAFF
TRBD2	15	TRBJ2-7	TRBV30	TGTGCCTGGAGTTTACTAGCGGGAGGGCCGTACGAGCAGTACTTC	CAWSLLAGGPYEQYF
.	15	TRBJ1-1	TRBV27	TGTGCCAGCAGTTCCTGGGGGGTAATGAACACTGAAGCTTTCTTT	CASSSWGVMNTEAFF
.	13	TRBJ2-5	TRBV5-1	TGCGCCAGCAGCCCCGGGAGAGGAGAGACCCAGTACTTC	CASSPGRGETQYF
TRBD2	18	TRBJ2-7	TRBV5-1	TGCGCCAGCAGCCTAGGGACAGGGGGGACTAGCGGGAGTTACGAGCAGTACTTC	CASSLGTGGTSGSYEQYF
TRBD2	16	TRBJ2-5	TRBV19	TGTGCCAGTAACCTGGGACTAGCGGGATCACTAGAGACCCAGTACTTC	CASNLGLAGSLETQYF
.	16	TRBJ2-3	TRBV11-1	TGTGCCAGCAGCCATGCTAGGGACTCCTACACAGATACGCAGTATTTT	CASSHARDSYTDTQYF
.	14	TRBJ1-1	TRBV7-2	TGTGCCAGCAGCTTAGCCCAGATATTCCCTGAAGCTTTCTTT	CASSLAQIFPEAFF
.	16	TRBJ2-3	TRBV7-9	TGTGCCAGCAGCTCATATACCACTGCTAGCACAGATACGCAGTATTTT	CASSSYTTASTDTQYF